The present T cell receptor (beta chain) was sequenced within a study of T cell changes during pregnancy in multiple sclerosis. The V gene's germline CDR1 is SGHAT and CDR2 FQNNGV. Trimming pared 6 bases from V and 0 bases from J, leaving 11 bases between. CDR3 length: 14 residues. Here immunoSEQ multiplex PCR was the method, and the copy in TCRdb shows in-frame clones only, minus some. This repertoire shows some 36,000 clones, around 91% found once; its top ten account for 0.5% to 0.85%. This specimen consisted of CD4+ T cells from peripheral blood mononuclear cells, obtained in the second trimester of pregnancy. The rearrangement links TRBV11-2 to TRBJ1-1; D perhaps matches TRBD1 (5 bases). The sequence derives from a female donor in good health, enrolled as a control in a pregnancy study. This CDR3 is CASSQGWLNTEAFF. CDR3 bases: TGTGCCAGCAGTCAGGGTTGGTTGAACACTGAAGCTTTCTTT.